This passage covers 29 T cell receptor beta chains from one sample sequenced in a study of blood T cell repertoires in COVID-19. Assay: immunoSEQ multiplex PCR; the TCRdb copy retains only in-frame clones and omits some. The sample shows some 490,000 clones, less than 90% of them seen only once. The specimen was PBMCs or T cells enriched from blood (not recorded which). The receptors stem from an older woman who had recovered from COVID-19.

The chain employs TRBV4-1 and TRBJ2-1; a weak D match, TRBD1 (6 bases). Trimming stripped 0 bases from V and 0 bases from J, with 12 bases between. CDR3 size: 17 residues. Germline CDR1 is MGHRA and CDR2 is YSYEKL. CDR3 nucleotides: TGCGCCAGCAGCCAAGATCCAGGCAGGGGCTCCTACAATGAGCAGTTCTTC. Amino acids: CASSQDPGRGSYNEQFF.

The chain joins TRBV13 to TRBJ1-6, with D unresolved. The CDR3 length is 18 residues. V was clipped by 2 bases and J by 6 bases, with 20 bases between them. CDR1 is PRHDT, CDR2 FYEKMQ, per germline (reference sequence). Written as DNA, the CDR3 is TGTGCCAGCAGCTTACTCCGCGGAGATAAAACGACTAATTCACCCCTCCACTTT. Its translation: CASSLLRGDKTTNSPLHF.

The rearrangement uses TRBV19 and TRBJ1-5; D unclear. Trimming left V 5 bases short and J 1 base short, with 12 bases between. The length of the CDR3 is 15 residues. Germline V gene lookup returns CDR1 LNHDA and CDR2 SQIVND (reference sequence). CDR3 sequence: CASSYLTGSNQPQHF. DNA for the CDR3: TGTGCCAGTAGTTATCTGACGGGAAGCAATCAGCCCCAGCATTTT.

The gene calls are TRBV15 and TRBJ1-1; TRBD1 is a possible D gene (6 bases). The germline gives CDR1 LNHNV, CDR2 YYDKDF (reference sequence). The V and J ends lost 0 bases and 3 bases respectively, with 11 bases between them. The CDR3 covers 15 residues. CDR3 residues: CATSRDLAGDTEAFF. DNA for the CDR3: TGTGCCACCAGCAGAGATCTGGCAGGGGACACTGAAGCTTTCTTT.

The V call is TRBV5-1, the J call TRBJ2-2, with TRBD2 identical over 8 bases. J gave up 0 bases and V 5 bases, and 18 bases lay outside the gene matches. The CDR3 sequence is 20 residues long. CDR1 and CDR2 from the germline V gene are SGHRS and YFSETQ. The CDR3 loop reads CASRPERGQRGPSNTGELFF. For the CDR3, the DNA is TGCGCCAGCAGACCGGAAAGGGGTCAGCGGGGGCCCTCGAACACCGGGGAGCTGTTTTTT.

The CDR3 spells CASSPSVTRNTEAFF. CDR3 bases: TGTGCCAGCAGCCCGTCAGTAACACGGAACACTGAAGCTTTCTTT. The chain has TRBV5-5 and TRBJ1-1; D unresolved. The CDR3 is 15 amino acids. Germline CDR1 reads SGHKS; CDR2 reads YYEKEE (reference sequence). V dropped 4 bases and J dropped 1 base, with 14 bases sitting between them. Full variable domain (outside the CDR3, taken from reference TRBV5-5 and TRBJ1-1): DAGVTQSPTHLIKTRGQQVTLRCSPISGHKSVSWYQQVLGQGPQFIFQYYEKEERGRGNFPDRFSARQFPNYSSELNVNALLLGDSALYLCASSPSVTRNTEAFFGQGTRLTVV.

CDR3 coding DNA: TGTGCCAGCAGCCCCCCAGGAAACGAGCAGTACTTC. Its protein product is CASSPPGNEQYF. J is TRBJ2-7 and V is TRBV7-9; D is uncertain. Germline CDR1 SEHNR, CDR2 FQNEAQ (reference sequence). The CDR3 totals 12 residues. Trimming removed 5 bases from V and 5 bases from J, with 10 bases in between. Full variable domain (remainder filled in from reference TRBV7-9 and TRBJ2-7): DTGVSQNPRHKITKRGQNVTFRCDPISEHNRLYWYRQTLGQGPEFLTYFQNEAQLEKSRLLSDRFSAERPKGSFSTLEIQRTEQGDSAMYLCASSPPGNEQYFGPGTRLTVT.

The V gene is TRBV5-4, the J gene TRBJ2-2; TRBD1 agrees at 8 bases. The CDR3 consists of 16 residues. J was trimmed by 0 bases and V by 4 bases; bases with no gene match: 5. CDR1 and CDR2 (germline): SGHNT, YYREEE (reference sequence). The CDR3 nucleotides read TGTGCCAGCAGCACCCAACAGGGGGCGAACACCGGGGAGCTGTTTTTT. It yields the protein CASSTQQGANTGELFF.

The chain carries TRBV7-4 and TRBJ1-1; TRBD1 aligns across 8 bases. Germline loops: CDR1 SGHVT, CDR2 SQSDAQ. This CDR3 has 17 residues. The trim removed 2 bases at V and 2 bases at J, leaving 10 bases unmatched. The CDR3 here is CASSLSRGTGPNTEAFF. The CDR3 nucleotides are TGTGCCAGCAGCTTAAGTCGTGGGACAGGACCAAACACTGAAGCTTTCTTT. The variable domain in full, with the rest retrieved from reference TRBV7-4 and TRBJ1-1, is GAGVSQSPRYKVAKRGRDVALRCDSISGHVTLYWYRQTLGQGSEVLTYSQSDAQRDKSGRPSGRFSAERPERSVSTLKIQRTEQGDSAVYLCASSLSRGTGPNTEAFFGQGTRLTVV.

The V call is TRBV5-1, the J call TRBJ2-3; TRBD2 aligns across 7 bases. With V trimmed by 0 bases and J by 2 bases, 6 bases remained unmatched. Germline CDR1 SGHRS, CDR2 YFSETQ. The CDR3 runs to 16 residues. CDR3 nucleotide sequence: TGCGCCAGCAGCTTGGAGGGCGGGGGTAACACAGATACGCAGTATTTT. This sequence encodes CASSLEGGGNTDTQYF.

The rearrangement links TRBV3-1 (or the pseudogene TRBV3-2) to TRBJ2-3; no firm D call. V was clipped by 4 bases and J by 0 bases, with 17 bases between them. The length of the CDR3 is 17 residues. Germline CDR1 LGHDT, CDR2 YNNKEL (reference sequence). CDR3: CASSPLTTAASTDTQYF. In DNA form, the CDR3 reads TGTGCCAGCAGCCCCTTAACCACTGCCGCTAGCACAGATACGCAGTATTTT.

V usage is TRBV9 and J usage is TRBJ2-1; TRBD2 might be the D (5 bases). V was pared by 3 bases and J by 4 bases, with 8 bases between. The germline V gene has CDR1 SGDLS and CDR2 YYNGEE. The CDR3 spans 13 residues. The CDR3 nucleotides read TGTGCCAGCAGCGGGAGCGGTTACAATGAGCAGTTCTTC. It specifies CASSGSGYNEQFF.

This clone was detected once. The chain couples TRBV5-1 to TRBJ2-4; 7 positions agree with TRBD1. Trimming cost V 0 bases and J 1 base; bases outside gene matches: 7. In germline, CDR1 is SGHRS, CDR2 YFSETQ. There are 17 residues in the CDR3. The CDR3 is CASSLGEGAWAKNIQYF. CDR3 bases: TGCGCCAGCAGCTTGGGTGAGGGGGCTTGGGCCAAAAACATTCAGTACTTC.

V gene TRBV18 combines with J gene TRBJ1-1; D unresolved. Germline-derived CDR1 and CDR2 are KGHSH and LQKENI. The CDR3 has 11 amino acids. The V end was cut by 5 bases, the J end by 8 bases, with 9 bases between. As DNA, the CDR3 is TGTGCCAGCTCATCGAGAACCGAAGCTTTCTTT. Amino acid sequence: CASSSRTEAFF.

The chain couples TRBV6-5 to TRBJ2-7; 9 bases agree with TRBD1. Germline lookup yields CDR1 MNHEY and CDR2 SVGAGI. The CDR3 contains 14 residues. The J segment lost 4 bases and the V segment lost 6 bases, leaving 7 bases of the junction unmatched. The CDR3 spells CASSGTGRDYEQYV. The CDR3 nucleotides read TGTGCCAGCAGCGGGACAGGGAGGGATTACGAGCAGTACGTC.

The V gene is TRBV5-4, the J gene TRBJ1-4; 8 bases align to TRBD1. V lost 0 bases, J lost 8 bases, and 6 bases stayed unmatched. Germline CDR1 is SGHNT and CDR2 is YYREEE (reference sequence). The CDR3 runs 15 residues. The CDR3 DNA reads as TGTGCCAGCAGCTTGGGGGGACAGGAAGGGGAAAAACTGTTTTTT. It codes for CASSLGGQEGEKLFF.

This rearrangement joins TRBV5-1 to TRBJ2-5, with 13 bases aligning to TRBD2. Germline V gene lookup returns CDR1 SGHRS and CDR2 YFSETQ. The ends lost 0 bases at V and 5 bases at J; junction bases unmatched: 7. This CDR3 spans 17 amino acids. CDR3 bases: TGCGCCAGCAGCTTGGCACTAGCGGGGGGGAGAATGGAGACCCAGTACTTC. As protein: CASSLALAGGRMETQYF.

The chain recombines TRBV2 with TRBJ2-2; 12 bases agree with TRBD2. The CDR3 has 16 amino acids. The junction had 5 bases not matched to a gene; V was cut back by 5 bases and J by 4 bases. Germline V gene lookup returns CDR1 SNHLY and CDR2 FYNNEI. The DNA for the CDR3 is TGTGCCAGCAGTACACTAGCGGGGGGATTCACCGGGGAGCTGTTTTTT. Amino acid sequence: CASSTLAGGFTGELFF.

This clone was detected once. The chain recombines TRBV5-1 with TRBJ2-7; possible D gene TRBD2, 6 bases. The ends were cut back, 2 bases at V and 2 bases at J, with 11 bases in the middle. This CDR3 has 14 residues. Germline lookup yields CDR1 SGHRS and CDR2 YFSETQ. The CDR3 loop is CASSFSGKPYEQYF. The CDR3 coding sequence is TGCGCCAGCAGCTTTAGCGGTAAGCCCTACGAGCAGTACTTC.

The rearrangement uses TRBV5-1 and TRBJ1-2; TRBD1 is a possible D gene (5 bases). The CDR3 is made up of 15 amino acids. In germline, CDR1 is SGHRS, CDR2 YFSETQ. The V gene lost 5 bases and the J gene lost 4 bases, with 18 bases spanning the gap. CDR3 DNA sequence: TGCGCCAGCAGTGTGCAGGGCCCTGGAAGCTATGGCTACACCTTC. Protein: CASSVQGPGSYGYTF.

To note about this clone: Other DNA sequences from this sample encode an identical CDR3 as well. The rearrangement links TRBV20-1 to TRBJ2-7, with D perhaps TRBD2 (6 bases). The germline V and J ends were trimmed by 3 bases and 3 bases, with 9 bases remaining between them. The V gene's germline CDR1 is DFQATT and CDR2 SNEGSKA (reference sequence). The CDR3 contains 12 residues. The CDR3 DNA follows: TGCAGTGCTAGTCAGGGAGGCTACGAGCAGTACGTC. It encodes CSASQGGYEQYV.

The chain is built from TRBV30 and TRBJ1-1; possible D gene TRBD1, 6 bases. Trimming stripped 1 base from V and 3 bases from J, with 24 bases between. The V gene's germline CDR1 is GTSNPN and CDR2 SVGIG (reference sequence). This CDR3 is built from 18 residues. The CDR3 DNA reads TGTGCCTGGAGTGACCCCAAGGACAGCCGCGGGTACGACACTGAAGCTTTCTTT. Protein product: CAWSDPKDSRGYDTEAFF.

This clone has only a few counts. The gene calls are TRBV2 and TRBJ1-6, with TRBD1 matching 7 bases. The V and J ends lost 3 bases and 6 bases, in that order; junction bases with no gene match: 5. CDR3 size: 15 residues. Germline CDR1 is SNHLY and CDR2 is FYNNEI. The CDR3, as DNA: TGTGCCAGCAGTGAGAGGGGGCAGATTAATTCACCCCTCCACTTT. Protein: CASSERGQINSPLHF.

This clone appeared a single time. V usage is TRBV7-9 and J usage is TRBJ2-1, with D possibly matching TRBD1 (6 bases). The CDR3 extends over 13 amino acids. V lost 2 bases and J 10 bases, leaving 12 bases between the germline ends. The germline V gene has CDR1 SEHNR and CDR2 FQNEAQ (reference sequence). CDR3 nucleotide sequence: TGTGCCAGCAGCTTAAACAGGGAAGGGGAGCAGTTCTTC. Its protein product is CASSLNREGEQFF.

This sequence joins TRBV4-1 and TRBJ1-1, with TRBD1 matching 7 bases. The germline gives CDR1 MGHRA, CDR2 YSYEKL. The trim removed 1 base at V and 0 bases at J, leaving 8 bases unmatched. The length of the CDR3 is 17 residues. CDR3 amino acids: CASSQARTGTLNTEAFF. The CDR3 DNA reads as TGCGCCAGCAGCCAAGCGAGGACAGGAACGTTGAACACTGAAGCTTTCTTT.

This clone was counted a single time. The chain links TRBV6-4 to TRBJ1-1; D might be TRBD1 (5 bases). V gave up 2 bases and J gave up 0 bases, with 16 bases separating them. This CDR3 comprises 17 residues. CDR1 and CDR2 from the germline V gene are MRHNA and SNTAGT. The CDR3 sequence is CASSDTYDSAMNTEAFF. The CDR3 DNA reads as TGTGCCAGCAGTGACACCTATGACAGTGCGATGAACACTGAAGCTTTCTTT.

This rearrangement joins TRBV3-1 (or the pseudogene TRBV3-2) to TRBJ2-3; a possible D gene is TRBD1 (6 bases). Looked up from germline, CDR1 is LGHDT and CDR2 is YNNKEL (reference sequence). This CDR3 has 16 amino acids. Trimming cost V 4 bases and J 2 bases, with 16 bases left between them. The CDR3 sequence: CASSRAGVPPTDTQYF. The CDR3 DNA reads as TGTGCCAGCAGCCGAGCAGGGGTCCCCCCCACAGATACGCAGTATTTT.

This clone was detected only once. The gene calls are TRBV11-2 and TRBJ2-7, with 8 bases aligning to TRBD2. CDR3 length: 15 amino acids. V was clipped by 5 bases and J by 6 bases; unmatched bases: 12. Germline CDR1 is SGHAT and CDR2 is FQNNGV. The CDR3 DNA sequence: TGTGCCAGCAGCCCTCAGGCGGGGGGACAATTCGAGCAGTACGTC. Its protein is CASSPQAGGQFEQYV.

The chain uses TRBV10-3 and TRBJ1-2; 10 bases are a match to TRBD1. Germline lookup yields CDR1 ENHRY and CDR2 SYGVKD. The CDR3 runs 15 residues. V dropped 7 bases and J dropped 4; count of bases not matched to a gene: 9. CDR3 coding DNA: TGTGCCATCACCTCCGAAGGGACAGGGGTCTATGGCTACACCTTC. Residues: CAITSEGTGVYGYTF.